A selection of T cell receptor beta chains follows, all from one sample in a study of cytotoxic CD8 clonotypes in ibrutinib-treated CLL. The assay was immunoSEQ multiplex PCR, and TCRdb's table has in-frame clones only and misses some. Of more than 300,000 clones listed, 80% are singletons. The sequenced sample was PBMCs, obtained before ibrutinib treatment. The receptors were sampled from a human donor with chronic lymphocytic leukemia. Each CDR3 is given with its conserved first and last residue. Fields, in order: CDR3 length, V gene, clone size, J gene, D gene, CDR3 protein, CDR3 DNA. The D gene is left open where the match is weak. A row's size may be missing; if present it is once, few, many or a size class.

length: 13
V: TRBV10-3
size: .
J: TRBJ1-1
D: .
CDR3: CAINRGPGTEAFF
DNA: TGTGCCATCAATCGGGGCCCGGGGACTGAAGCTTTCTTT

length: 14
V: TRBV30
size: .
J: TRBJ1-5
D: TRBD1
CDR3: CAWSKGQGGQPQHF
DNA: TGTGCCTGGAGTAAGGGACAGGGGGGTCAGCCCCAGCATTTT

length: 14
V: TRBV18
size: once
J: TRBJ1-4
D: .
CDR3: CASSPGQTNEKLFF
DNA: TGTGCCAGCTCACCGGGACAAACTAATGAAAAACTGTTTTTT

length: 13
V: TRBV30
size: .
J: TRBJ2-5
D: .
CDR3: CAWSGGGPGTQYF
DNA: TGTGCCTGGAGTGGGGGGGGCCCCGGGACCCAGTACTTC

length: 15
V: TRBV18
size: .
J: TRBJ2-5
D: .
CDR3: CASSHLGGRQETQYF
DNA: TGTGCCAGCTCACACTTGGGGGGCCGCCAAGAGACCCAGTACTTC

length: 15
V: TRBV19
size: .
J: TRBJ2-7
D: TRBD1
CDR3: CASSTKLTGDYEQYF
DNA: TGTGCCAGTAGTACCAAGCTGACAGGGGACTACGAGCAGTACTTC

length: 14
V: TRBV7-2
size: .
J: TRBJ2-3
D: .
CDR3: CASNVQTSTDTQYF
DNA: TGTGCCAGCAACGTACAGACTAGCACAGATACGCAGTATTTT

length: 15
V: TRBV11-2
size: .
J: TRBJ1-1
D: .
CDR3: CASSLWGPGTAEAFF
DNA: TGTGCCAGCAGCTTATGGGGACCCGGTACGGCTGAAGCTTTCTTT

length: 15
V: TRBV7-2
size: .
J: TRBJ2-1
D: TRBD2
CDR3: CASSLRVAGGYEQFF
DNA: TGTGCCAGCAGCTTACGAGTAGCGGGAGGTTATGAGCAGTTCTTC

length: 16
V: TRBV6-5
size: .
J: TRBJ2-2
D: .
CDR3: CASSYEDSGGTGELFF
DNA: TGTGCCAGCAGTTACGAGGACAGTGGGGGCACCGGGGAGCTGTTTTTT

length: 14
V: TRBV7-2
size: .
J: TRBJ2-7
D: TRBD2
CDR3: CASSFGTNSYEQYF
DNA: TGTGCCAGCAGCTTTGGGACTAACTCCTACGAGCAGTACTTC

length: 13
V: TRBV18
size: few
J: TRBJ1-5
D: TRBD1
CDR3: CASSSGQNQPQHF
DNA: TGTGCCAGCTCATCGGGACAGAATCAGCCCCAGCATTTT

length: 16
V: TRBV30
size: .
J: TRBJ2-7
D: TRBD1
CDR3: CAWRQGTEHISYEQYF
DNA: TGTGCCTGGAGGCAAGGGACAGAACACATCTCCTACGAGCAGTACTTC